The 8 T cell receptor beta chains below all came from one sample that was sequenced in a study of shared clonotypes between healthy human individuals. Only in-frame clones appear in the TCRdb table, and some are missing; sequencing was by immunoSEQ multiplex PCR. The sample lists more than 1,200,000 clones, approximately 98.5% seen once, with under 0.45% in the top ten. The sample taken for sequencing was naive CD4+ T cells sorted from blood. Subset denoted: CD45RA+ positively selected. The receptors here all came from a man aged 25-45 years in good health.

The chain combines TRBV18 with TRBJ1-1, with D perhaps TRBD1 (5 bases). The germline V gene encodes CDR1 KGHSH and CDR2 LQKENI. This CDR3 region has 16 residues. Deletions cut 0 bases from V and 1 base from J, with 12 bases between. CDR3 sequence (DNA): TGTGCCAGCTCACCACCTAAGGGGCTGGCGAACACTGAAGCTTTCTTT. This translates into CASSPPKGLANTEAFF.

The V call is TRBV2, the J call TRBJ1-1; possible D gene TRBD1, 5 bases. V lost 5 bases to trimming and J lost 10 bases, with 11 bases between them. Germline assignment: CDR1 SNHLY and CDR2 FYNNEI. The CDR3 loop spans 11 amino acids. DNA for the CDR3: TGTGCCAGCAGTTTTAGACAGCGAGCTTTCTTT. It encodes CASSFRQRAFF.

The chain recombines TRBV4-1 with TRBJ2-2; tentative D call: TRBD1 (6 bases). The CDR3 spans 17 residues. The germline CDR1 and CDR2 sequences are MGHRA and YSYEKL. V was pared by 6 bases and J by 5 bases, with 22 bases between. Here the CDR3 reads CASSSRGGQGGTGELFF. For the CDR3, the DNA is TGCGCCAGCAGTTCGCGAGGGGGACAAGGTGGAACCGGGGAGCTGTTTTTT.

The chain joins TRBV29-1 to TRBJ1-2; D uncertain. The germline V gene encodes CDR1 SQVTM and CDR2 ANQGSEA. V lost 6 bases to trimming and J lost 4 bases, with 12 bases between them. The CDR3 is made up of 12 amino acids. The chain's CDR3 is CSVGIEGYGYTF. In DNA form, the CDR3 reads TGCAGCGTGGGCATAGAAGGCTATGGCTACACCTTC.

The J gene is TRBJ2-3, the V gene TRBV5-6; D perhaps matches TRBD1 (6 bases). Germline CDR1 reads SGHDT; CDR2 reads YYEEEE. V lost 4 bases to trimming and J lost 2 bases, with 14 bases between them. CDR3 size: 15 residues. The CDR3 region is CASSLAGAPTDTQYF. CDR3 DNA: TGTGCCAGCAGCCTCGCAGGGGCCCCCACAGATACGCAGTATTTT. The variable domain in full, completed from reference TRBV5-6 and TRBJ2-3, reads DAGVTQSPTHLIKTRGQQVTLRCSPKSGHDTVSWYQQALGQGPQFIFQYYEEEERQRGNFPDRFSGHQFPNYSSELNVNALLLGDSALYLCASSLAGAPTDTQYFGPGTRLTVL.

Points on this clone: Other DNA sequences within the sample encode an identical CDR3. The rearrangement uses TRBV7-2 and TRBJ1-5, with D uncertain. The CDR3 sequence is 12 residues long. V was cut by 4 bases and J by 3 bases, with 4 bases left in between. CDR1 SGHTA and CDR2 FQGNSA come from the germline V gene. CDR3 sequence (DNA): TGTGCCAGCAGCTCGTACAATCAGCCCCAGCATTTT. It is translated as CASSSYNQPQHF.

This clone was recorded once. The genes are TRBV28 and TRBJ2-5; 10 nucleotides line up with TRBD1. V was clipped by 6 bases and J by 5 bases; unmatched bases: 3. The CDR3 has 13 amino acids. CDR1 is MDHEN and CDR2 is SYDVKM in the germline V gene. CDR3 nucleotides: TGTGCCAGCAGGACAGGGGGCTATGAGACCCAGTACTTC. It yields the protein CASRTGGYETQYF.

Of note for this clone: This same CDR3 is encoded by further DNA sequences in the sample. The J gene is TRBJ2-7, the V gene TRBV28; D remains unclear. The CDR3 covers 11 residues. CDR1 and CDR2 (germline): MDHEN, SYDVKM. Trimming pared 3 bases from V and 2 bases from J, leaving 2 bases between. This CDR3 reads CASSLAYEQYF. In DNA, the CDR3 is TGTGCCAGCAGTTTGGCCTACGAGCAGTACTTC.